This TCR beta chain was sequenced for a study of STAT3 mutations in large granular lymphocyte leukemia. Study context: Immunosuppressive therapy was given to more than half of T-LGLL patients.

This CDR3 is 13 amino acids long. Trimming removed 1 base from V and 4 bases from J, with 7 bases in between. Germline V CDR1 and CDR2: MGHDK, SYGVNS. Findings and limits, study-wide: In some patients, a small highly pathogenic clone possibly went undetected. In T-cell large granular lymphocyte leukemia, about half of patients showed multiple immunodominant subclonotypes.

Note on this clone: As yet, its antigen is unknown.

Method: immunoSEQ multiplex PCR; TCRdb's copy keeps in-frame clones and lacks some. The sample carries 20,000 or so clones, approximately 90% recorded once. The specimen sequenced was peripheral blood mononuclear cells. The V gene is TRBV25-1, the J gene TRBJ2-5; unclear D gene. The sequence came from a man between 60 and 75 years old with T-cell large granular lymphocyte leukemia. Some clones in this sample may be carry-over from other donors' samples. The CDR3 protein is CASSESPRETQYF. As DNA, the CDR3 is TGTGCCAGCAGTGAATCCCCCAGAGAGACCCAGTACTTC.